These T cell receptor beta chains were read from a single sample in a study of T cells in Graves' hyperthyroidism and ophthalmopathy. A single record per CDR3 protein comes from TCRdb applying MiXCR to the multiplex PCR reads. The data contain more than 500,000 distinct CDR3 sequences, about 16% of them singletons. Specimen: blood. Receptors originate from a woman in her twenties or thirties with Graves' ophthalmopathy. Each CDR3 is given without its conserved first and last residue.

v_gene: TRBV6-2/TRBV6-3; CDR3aa: ASSPTGKEAF
v_gene: TRBV13; CDR3aa: ASSLRHEAF
v_gene: TRBV5-8; CDR3aa: ASRRMMGARTEAF
v_gene: TRBV20-1; CDR3aa: SAREYQTGSNYGYT
v_gene: TRBV25-1; CDR3aa: ASRPGTSSYNEQY
v_gene: TRBV9; CDR3aa: ASSVVASGDTDTQY
v_gene: TRBV18; CDR3aa: ASSSLGRGQETQY
v_gene: TRBV28; CDR3aa: ASSLSSGQGYNEQF
v_gene: TRBV7-2; CDR3aa: ASSLASQTSPQF
v_gene: TRBV24-1; CDR3aa: ATTGTGDSTDTQY
v_gene: TRBV3-1; CDR3aa: ASSRSVTGYNEQF
v_gene: TRBV28; CDR3aa: ASSPDPRVSETQY
v_gene: TRBV29-1; CDR3aa: SLAGFGYNEQF
v_gene: TRBV28; CDR3aa: ASSFLAGGTGELF
v_gene: TRBV12-3/TRBV12-4; CDR3aa: ASSLLDRVGKRPQY
v_gene: TRBV30; CDR3aa: AWSPTASGNTIY
v_gene: TRBV20-1; CDR3aa: SATTSGRYETQY
v_gene: TRBV27; CDR3aa: ASSLTAAQYQPQH
v_gene: TRBV9; CDR3aa: ASSAQGLGEVGEQY
v_gene: TRBV2; CDR3aa: ASKEGTGTDTQY
v_gene: TRBV12-3/TRBV12-4; CDR3aa: ASSLPGTFNEQY
v_gene: TRBV18; CDR3aa: ASSPQGRNTEAF
v_gene: TRBV12-3/TRBV12-4; CDR3aa: ASTADRVSNQPQH
v_gene: TRBV6-1; CDR3aa: ASGIRDSTYNEQF
v_gene: TRBV7-2; CDR3aa: ASSNAQSDTQY
v_gene: TRBV7-9; CDR3aa: ASSFRLAGGGDTQY
v_gene: TRBV20-1; CDR3aa: SALYPQRGEQF
v_gene: TRBV28; CDR3aa: ATLDREFGNTIY
v_gene: TRBV11-1; CDR3aa: ASSLLQGGQF
v_gene: TRBV5-6; CDR3aa: AGGRFGTMSADTQY
v_gene: TRBV7-2; CDR3aa: ASSLVGTGGNYGYT
v_gene: TRBV7-9; CDR3aa: ASSLYAGQGFNEQF
v_gene: TRBV24-1; CDR3aa: ATRGEGSGNEQF
v_gene: TRBV12-3/TRBV12-4; CDR3aa: ASSYWDNEQF
v_gene: TRBV7-2; CDR3aa: ASSLDTPGTQY
v_gene: TRBV18; CDR3aa: ASSPRGQASSYEQY
v_gene: TRBV20-1; CDR3aa: SATSRGYAILDNEQF
v_gene: TRBV6-2/TRBV6-3; CDR3aa: ASNSRTALNTEAF
v_gene: TRBV3-1; CDR3aa: ASSPSPQGEQY
v_gene: TRBV20-1; CDR3aa: SARKTGGNYEQY
v_gene: TRBV2; CDR3aa: ASRAFPGTTQKLF
v_gene: TRBV3-1; CDR3aa: ASSQEGTRVNEQF
v_gene: TRBV28; CDR3aa: AIGASYNSPLH
v_gene: TRBV6-1; CDR3aa: ASIQGIWGEAF
v_gene: TRBV27; CDR3aa: ASSYRTGSYEQY
v_gene: TRBV28; CDR3aa: ASSLGVSGPNEKLF
v_gene: TRBV7-3; CDR3aa: ASGDSGNPQETQY
v_gene: TRBV7-2; CDR3aa: ASSLSFRTGSYEQY
v_gene: TRBV11-2; CDR3aa: ASSSWTGNTEAF
v_gene: TRBV28; CDR3aa: ASSSDSGTDRETQY
v_gene: TRBV29-1; CDR3aa: SVSGQGYGGYT
v_gene: TRBV2; CDR3aa: ASSAIDRMQETQY